This T cell receptor beta chain was profiled in a study of T-cell memory formation after mild COVID-19. This clonotype was counted at least ten times. TCRdb analysed the 5' RACE reads with MiXCR anew, one entry per CDR3 protein. The data contain 340,000 or so distinct CDR3 sequences, roughly 13% of them singletons. CDR3 size: 12 residues. V lost 1 base and J lost 8, with 8 bases in between. The chain is built from TRBV12-3 or TRBV12-4 and TRBJ1-1; no firm D call. The sequenced material came from PBMCs or a T cell subset sorted from them (not recorded which). The TCR comes from a man aged 18 to 29 who had mild COVID-19 (a few samples of this study predate the infection). Cell type and time point are not known. CDR3 nucleotide sequence: TGTGCCAGCAGTTTAGGGCACCAGGAAGCTTTCTTT. This sequence encodes CASSLGHQEAFF.